The 23 T cell receptor beta chains given below trace back to one sample, sequenced in a study of CD8 T cells in ankylosing spondylitis. TCRdb analysed the 5' RACE reads with MiXCR anew, one entry per CDR3 protein. The sample has about 170,000 distinct CDR3 sequences; around 18% are singletons. The sequenced sample was blood, either unsorted or a sorted T cell fraction (not recorded which). These TCRs come from a male donor with ankylosing spondylitis or in good health (not recorded which).

Ten or more counts support this clonotype. The chain recombines TRBV20-1 with TRBJ2-7; 7 bases are shared with TRBD2. Losses at the gene ends were 7 bases for V and 0 bases for J; bases not matched to a gene: 6. The CDR3 loop spans 13 amino acids. CDR1 is DFQATT and CDR2 is SNEGSKA in the germline V gene (reference sequence). CDR3 nucleotide sequence: TGCAGTGTCGAGAGCGGGATCTCCTACGAGCAGTACTTC. As protein: CSVESGISYEQYF.

Many counts were recorded for this clonotype. The junction and the germline gene differ at one end; a read error may be behind it. The genes are TRBV5-1 and TRBJ1-1, with unresolved D. This CDR3 has 14 residues. Germline CDR1 is SGHRS and CDR2 is YFSETQ. Written as DNA, the CDR3 is TGTGCCAGCAGTTTAGGGTCGGGGAACACTGAAGCTTTCTTT. Residues: CASSLGSGNTEAFF.

This clonotype was observed many times. The V and J genes are TRBV5-1 and TRBJ2-2; D may correspond to TRBD1 or TRBD2 (5 bases each). V lost 4 bases, J lost 6 bases, and 16 bases lay in between. The length of the CDR3 is 15 residues. Per germline, CDR1 SGHRS and CDR2 YFSETQ. The CDR3 sequence: CASSAPVTGPGELFF. As DNA, the CDR3 is TGCGCCAGCAGCGCCCCCGTAACGGGGCCCGGGGAGCTGTTTTTT.

With regard to this clonotype: A much larger clone is a single base away; this may be a read error. CDR3 region: CASSPRTASGNTVYF. DNA of the CDR3: TGCGCCAGCAGCCCTCGGACAGCTTCTGGAAACACCGTATATTTT. The chain uses TRBV5-1 and TRBJ1-3; D is perhaps TRBD1 (6 bases). The germline CDR1 and CDR2 sequences are SGHRS and YFSETQ. This CDR3 has 15 amino acids.

This rearrangement joins TRBV2 to TRBJ2-1, with TRBD2 matching over 8 bases. Trimming at V came to 8 bases and at J to 7 bases, leaving 13 bases not matched to a gene. The germline gives CDR1 SNHLY, CDR2 FYNNEI. The length of the CDR3 is 15 residues. The CDR3 spells CASASAGAFVNEQFF. The CDR3 DNA reads TGTGCCAGCGCCTCAGCGGGAGCCTTCGTTAATGAGCAGTTCTTC.

This rearrangement joins TRBV24-1 to TRBJ1-2, with D perhaps TRBD1 (5 bases). With 12 bases removed from V and 4 bases from J, the gap between germline ends came to 11 bases. Germline V gives CDR1 KGHDR, CDR2 SFDVKD. There are 11 residues in the CDR3. The CDR3 reads CAVSGGYGYTF. The CDR3 nucleotides read TGTGCCGTCTCTGGGGGCTATGGCTACACCTTC.

This clonotype was counted a few times. The chain carries TRBV12-3 or TRBV12-4 and TRBJ2-3; 14 positions match TRBD2. This CDR3 has 18 residues. Trimming at V came to 8 bases and at J to 1 base, leaving 11 bases not matched to a gene. CDR3 nucleotide sequence: TGTGCCAGCTGCACCGGGACTAGCGGGAGAGCGGGCACAGATACGCAGTATTTT. It is translated as CASCTGTSGRAGTDTQYF.

A few counts support this clonotype. This chain uses TRBV29-1 with TRBJ2-1, with no clear D. This CDR3 has 11 amino acids. Trimming removed 2 bases at V and 15 bases at J, with 14 bases between. Germline values: CDR1 SQVTM, CDR2 ANQGSEA. For the CDR3, the DNA is TGCAGCGTTGAAAGACTGGGCCGCCTGTTCTTC. Its translation: CSVERLGRLFF.

This rearrangement joins TRBV7-8 to TRBJ2-4; D remains ambiguous. Trimming left V 2 bases short and J 2 bases short, with 4 bases between. Germline V gives CDR1 SGHVS, CDR2 FQNEAQ. The CDR3 runs to 13 residues. CDR3 loop: CASSLQPKNIQYF. In DNA, the CDR3 is TGTGCCAGCAGCTTACAACCCAAAAACATTCAGTACTTC.

In its sample, this clonotype was seen a few times. The genes are TRBV11-2 and TRBJ2-1, with 15 bases identical to TRBD2. Germline V gene sequence: CDR1 SGHAT, CDR2 FQNNGV. The V and J ends lost 3 bases and 3 bases, in that order; junction bases with no gene match: 12. The CDR3 length is 20 residues. The CDR3 region is CASSFPPGLAGGHHYNEQFF. As DNA, the CDR3 is TGTGCCAGCAGCTTCCCCCCGGGACTAGCGGGAGGCCACCACTACAATGAGCAGTTCTTC.

V usage is TRBV6-1 and J usage is TRBJ1-2; 7 bases are a match to TRBD1. Looked up from germline, CDR1 is MNHNS and CDR2 is SASEGT. Trimming removed 3 bases from V and 6 bases from J; junction bases left unmatched: 7. The CDR3 runs to 14 residues. For the CDR3, the DNA is TGTGCCAGCAGTGAGCCGGGACAGCTCCATGGCTACACCTTC. Translating it yields CASSEPGQLHGYTF.

Notes on this clonotype: With a much larger clone just one base away, this may be a read error. V gene TRBV5-1 combines with J gene TRBJ1-6; D unclear. CDR1 is SGHRS and CDR2 is YFSETQ in the germline V gene. This CDR3 comprises 11 residues. In DNA form, the CDR3 reads TGCGCCAGCAGCTTGGGGACGGACGAGTACTTT. Amino acids: CASSLGTDEYF.

This clonotype was observed a few times. The gene calls are TRBV24-1 and TRBJ2-2, with a tentative D call TRBD2 (5 bases). Germline V gives CDR1 KGHDR, CDR2 SFDVKD. V was cut by 7 bases and J by 1 base, with 6 bases left in between. The CDR3 is 13 amino acids. The CDR3 nucleotides read TGTGCCACCAGGGACTGGAACACCGGGGAGCTGTTTTTT. Translated, it gives CATRDWNTGELFF.

This clonotype occurred many times. J is TRBJ2-1 and V is TRBV28; maybe TRBD1 (6 bases). This CDR3 region has 16 residues. The V and J ends lost 6 bases and 12 bases respectively, with 27 bases between them. From germline, CDR1 is MDHEN and CDR2 SYDVKM. As DNA, the CDR3 is TGTGCCAGCAGACGACCCGGGACAACTTCGTGGGATGGGCAGTTCTTC. Translating it yields CASRRPGTTSWDGQFF.

This clonotype appeared many times. The rearrangement uses TRBV7-2 and TRBJ2-5; no definite D call. The CDR3 has 16 residues. Trimming removed 1 base at V and 0 bases at J, with 12 bases between. Germline CDR1 SGHTA, CDR2 FQGNSA. The CDR3 region is CASSLGVAPYQETQYF. CDR3 sequence (DNA): TGTGCCAGCAGCTTAGGTGTGGCGCCGTACCAAGAGACCCAGTACTTC.

This clonotype was observed many times. This chain links TRBV20-1 with TRBJ1-1, with D perhaps matching TRBD1 (6 bases). Per the germline V gene, CDR1 is DFQATT and CDR2 is SNEGSKA (reference sequence). V was shortened by 3 bases and J by 0 bases, with 11 bases between the two germline ends. The CDR3 is 14 amino acids. CDR3 in amino acids: CSARGGHLNTEAFF. DNA of the CDR3: TGCAGTGCTAGGGGGGGACACCTGAACACTGAAGCTTTCTTT.

This clonotype was detected many times. The V call is TRBV5-6, the J call TRBJ2-7, with no clear D. The CDR3 loop spans 12 amino acids. Germline V gives CDR1 SGHDT, CDR2 YYEEEE. The V and J ends lost 6 bases and 6 bases respectively, with 13 bases between them. The chain's CDR3 is CASIPVPCEQYF. The CDR3 DNA reads as TGTGCCAGCATCCCAGTCCCCTGCGAGCAGTACTTC.

This clonotype was seen repeatedly, ten times or more. This rearrangement joins TRBV20-1 to TRBJ2-1; TRBD2 matches at 10 bases. This CDR3 region has 16 residues. V gave up 5 bases and J gave up 2 bases; unmatched junction bases: 9. CDR1 and CDR2 from the germline V gene are DFQATT and SNEGSKA (reference sequence). CDR3 sequence: CSALRVAGGPYNEQFF. CDR3 DNA: TGCAGTGCTCTCCGGGTAGCGGGAGGCCCCTACAATGAGCAGTTCTTC.

This clonotype was seen repeatedly, ten times or more. The V and J genes are TRBV5-1 and TRBJ2-2; D is perhaps TRBD2 (6 bases). The CDR3 extends over 14 amino acids. V shed 5 bases and J shed 7 bases, with 15 bases lying between them. Per the germline V gene, CDR1 is SGHRS and CDR2 is YFSETQ. The CDR3, as DNA: TGCGCCAGCAGTTCCTCTCCGGGAGACGGGGAGCTGTTTTTT. Its translation: CASSSSPGDGELFF.

This clonotype has at least ten counts. The chain combines TRBV3-1 with TRBJ2-5; 8 bases are shared with TRBD2. Unmatched junction bases numbered 6, after V lost 1 base and J lost 5 bases. This CDR3 contains 15 residues. CDR1 LGHDT and CDR2 YNNKEL come from the germline V gene (reference sequence). The DNA for the CDR3 is TGTGCCAGCAGCCAAGTGCCGGGAGGGCCGGAGACCCAGTACTTC. Amino acid sequence: CASSQVPGGPETQYF.

This clonotype was counted ten times or more. The chain has TRBV20-1 and TRBJ1-2; 7 nucleotides match TRBD1. Trimming took 6 bases from V and 2 from J; bases not matched to a gene: 3. Germline CDR1 and CDR2: DFQATT and SNEGSKA (reference sequence). The CDR3 sequence is 12 residues long. CDR3 amino acids: CSATDRNYGYTF. The CDR3 DNA follows: TGCAGTGCAACGGACAGGAACTATGGCTACACCTTC.

This chain uses TRBV28 with TRBJ1-1, with 7 bases fitting TRBD1. V trimming: 5 bases; J trimming: 6 bases; junction bases outside the gene matches: 12. Per germline, CDR1 MDHEN and CDR2 SYDVKM. The CDR3 length is 15 residues. CDR3 region: CASSPGAEGAAEAFF. In DNA, the CDR3 is TGTGCCAGCAGTCCAGGAGCCGAGGGGGCGGCTGAAGCTTTCTTT.

This sequence joins TRBV29-1 and TRBJ2-5, with 7 bases matching TRBD2. Germline lookup yields CDR1 SQVTM and CDR2 ANQGSEA. This CDR3 is built from 13 residues. V shed 4 bases and J 4 bases; nucleotides not matched to a gene: 6. CDR3 nucleotide sequence: TGCAGCGTTGGATCTAGCGGATTAGAGACCCAGTACTTC. Translated: CSVGSSGLETQYF.